Listed below are T cell receptor beta chains from one sample, sequenced in a study of cytomegalovirus exposure and HLA in healthy donors. Some clones are missing from TCRdb's copy, which holds only in-frame ones; the method was immunoSEQ multiplex PCR. The sample yields about 180,000 clones, more than 65% seen once. The sample taken for sequencing was PBMCs. Source of these receptors: a girl aged 2 to 10 in good health and CMV-seropositive. Both conserved end residues are part of each CDR3. The order of the fields is D gene, J gene, V gene, clone size, CDR3 DNA, CDR3 protein. The D gene is left open where the match is weak. Size values are once, few and many counts, or a class for expanded clones, and some rows have none.

.	TRBJ1-4	TRBV6-5	.	TGTGCCAGCAGTTACTCTGTCCCCTCAACTAATGAAAAACTGTTTTTT	CASSYSVPSTNEKLFF
.	TRBJ2-1	TRBV11-3	few	TGTGCCAGCAGCCCCAACGGGATTGCGAATGAGCAGTTCTTC	CASSPNGIANEQFF
.	TRBJ1-2	TRBV6-5	once	TGTGCCAGCAGTAGCGGGGGGGGCTACACCTTC	CASSSGGGYTF
.	TRBJ2-1	TRBV19	.	TGTGCCAGTAGTATCCTCCCCTCCTACAATGAGCAGTTCTTC	CASSILPSYNEQFF
.	TRBJ2-7	TRBV7-2	.	TGTGCCAGCAGCTTATCCCACGAGCAGTACTTC	CASSLSHEQYF
.	TRBJ1-2	TRBV30	.	TGTGCCTGGATGATCAGGAAGCAACAAGATGGCTACACCTTC	CAWMIRKQQDGYTF
.	TRBJ2-2	TRBV5-6	few	TGTGCCAGCAGCCCAGGGTCCCACACCGGGGAGCTGTTTTTT	CASSPGSHTGELFF
.	TRBJ1-1	TRBV9	few	TGTGCCAGCAGCGTAGTTCAGGGGTTGGGCACTGAAGCTTTCTTT	CASSVVQGLGTEAFF
.	TRBJ1-1	TRBV5-1	.	TGCGCCAGCAGCTTCTCCACAGGGTCGGCCACTGAAGCTTTCTTT	CASSFSTGSATEAFF
.	TRBJ2-3	TRBV30	.	TGTGCCTGGACCACAACAGATACGCAGTATTTT	CAWTTTDTQYF
.	TRBJ1-4	TRBV19	.	TGTGCCAGTAGTTGGGGGGATGAAAAACTGTTTTTT	CASSWGDEKLFF
.	TRBJ1-2	TRBV6-1	.	TGTGCCAGTAAGCACGGAACTATGGTGGATGGCTACACCTTC	CASKHGTMVDGYTF
.	TRBJ2-7	TRBV9	.	TGTGCCAGCAGCGTAGACTTCTCCTACGAGCAGTACTTC	CASSVDFSYEQYF
.	TRBJ2-4	TRBV5-1	.	TGCGCCAGCAGCAGGGGGTACAAAAACATTCAGTACTTC	CASSRGYKNIQYF
.	TRBJ1-1	TRBV6-5	.	TGTGCCAGCAGTTACTCGAGGGGGGGTGGGCCTGAAGCTTTCTTT	CASSYSRGGGPEAFF
TRBD2	TRBJ2-3	TRBV5-1	.	TGCGCCAGCAGCTTGGCGACTAGCGGGAGTGTGGATACGCAGTATTTT	CASSLATSGSVDTQYF
.	TRBJ2-3	TRBV5-1	.	TGCGCCAGCAGCTTGGCGAAGCCCACAGATACGCAGTATTTT	CASSLAKPTDTQYF
.	TRBJ2-3	TRBV10-1	.	TGCGCCAGCAGTGAGAGGCGGGGAGTCGGGGCAGATACGCAGTATTTT	CASSERRGVGADTQYF
TRBD1	TRBJ2-7	TRBV5-4	.	TGTGCCAGCAGCCTCGACAGGGCCTACGAGCAGTACTTC	CASSLDRAYEQYF
TRBD1	TRBJ2-7	TRBV19	.	TGTGCCAGTGCCCCGGGACAGGGATATTACGAGCAGTACTTC	CASAPGQGYYEQYF
.	TRBJ2-1	TRBV5-1	.	TGCGCCAGCAGCCCGATAATCGTGGGCGATAATGAGCAGTTCTTC	CASSPIIVGDNEQFF
TRBD1	TRBJ1-4	TRBV30	once	TGTGCCTGGAGTAGGGGACAGCGCTTCTCGCGACATGAAAAACTGTTTTTT	CAWSRGQRFSRHEKLFF
.	TRBJ2-1	TRBV28	.	TGTGCCAGCAGTTCTCTAGGCGGGAACTACAATGAGCAGTTCTTC	CASSSLGGNYNEQFF
.	TRBJ1-2	TRBV11-2	.	TGTGCCAGCAGCCCGGACAGTTATGGCTACACCTTC	CASSPDSYGYTF
TRBD2	TRBJ2-3	TRBV29-1	.	TGCAGCGTTGGCGGGGGGTATGACACAGATACGCAGTATTTT	CSVGGGYDTDTQYF
.	TRBJ1-2	TRBV2	.	TGTGCCAGCAGTCCCGACAGCTATGGCTACACCTTC	CASSPDSYGYTF
TRBD1	TRBJ1-2	TRBV4-1	once	TGCGCCAGCAGCCCAGGGGGGCAGGCATTACCGGTGCGATATGGCTACACCTTC	CASSPGGQALPVRYGYTF
.	TRBJ1-1	TRBV27	.	TGTGCCAGCAGTTTACCCGGGAACACTGAAGCTTTCTTT	CASSLPGNTEAFF
.	TRBJ2-7	TRBV5-1	.	TGCGCCAGCAGCTTCTTTTCAGGGCGCGAGCAGTACTTC	CASSFFSGREQYF
TRBD2	TRBJ2-5	TRBV27	.	TGTGCCAGCAGTTTAAGGACCGGGACTACCGCGGAGACCCAGTACTTC	CASSLRTGTTAETQYF
.	TRBJ2-7	TRBV30	.	TGTGCCTGGAGTGGTAGCCTAGCTTACCACGAGCAGTACTTC	CAWSGSLAYHEQYF
TRBD2	TRBJ2-3	TRBV6-1	few	TGTGCCAGCAGCGCCCGAGCGGGGACCGATACGCAGTATTTT	CASSARAGTDTQYF
.	TRBJ1-1	TRBV6-5	.	TGTGCCAGCAGTCGCGGGGGGGCTTGGAACACTGAAGCTTTCTTT	CASSRGGAWNTEAFF
.	TRBJ1-5	TRBV2	.	TGTGCCAGCAGTGTGACAGGAACATATAGCAATCAGCCCCAGCATTTT	CASSVTGTYSNQPQHF
.	TRBJ2-6	TRBV18	.	TGTGCCAGCTCACCAGACAGCCCCTCAGGGGCCAACGTCCTGACTTTC	CASSPDSPSGANVLTF
.	TRBJ2-7	TRBV19	.	TGTGCCAGTAGTACAAGGGGTTACGAGCAGTACTTC	CASSTRGYEQYF
.	TRBJ1-5	TRBV15	.	TGTGCCACCAGCAGAGACCGGTCTGATCAGCCCCAGCATTTT	CATSRDRSDQPQHF
.	TRBJ1-6	TRBV2	.	TGTGCCAGCAGTAAGGAGGGCGTTTATTCACCCCTCCACTTT	CASSKEGVYSPLHF
.	TRBJ1-5	TRBV11-3	.	TGTGCCAGCAGCCTTAACAACATTCAGCCCCAGCATTTT	CASSLNNIQPQHF
TRBD2	TRBJ2-1	TRBV6-6	.	TGTGCCAGCAGTTCCCCCGGGGCGGGGGGCTACAATGAGCAGTTCTTC	CASSSPGAGGYNEQFF
TRBD1	TRBJ2-7	TRBV19	.	TGTGCCAGTAAAGCTAGGGACAGCCCCACCTACGAGCAGTACTTC	CASKARDSPTYEQYF
.	TRBJ2-7	TRBV7-7	.	TGTGCTAGCAGCTTAGACCCTACGGGGGACTACGAGCAGTACTTC	CASSLDPTGDYEQYF
TRBD2	TRBJ2-1	TRBV7-6	.	TGTGCCAGCAGCTTAGGGGTTAGCGGGAGTCTCGGTGAGCAGTTCTTC	CASSLGVSGSLGEQFF
.	TRBJ1-5	TRBV28	.	TGTGCCAGCAGTTTAGGAGGGCAGCCCCAGCATTTT	CASSLGGQPQHF
TRBD1	TRBJ2-7	TRBV2	.	TGTGCCAGCAGGACGACAGGGGTCGAGCAGTACTTC	CASRTTGVEQYF